This entry features one TCR beta chain sequence. The sample holds many counts of this clonotype. Its antigen is unknown. There are no base qualities to consult, and no much larger clone falls within one base. This entry comes from a study of T cell repertoires in cytomegalovirus infection (dated by TCRdb to between 2018 and 2020). Study-wide context: Donor HLA type was relevant to the analysis, because carriage of CMV infection together with the matching HLA type was indicated by public TCR beta signatures.

The CDR3 runs 14 residues from the cysteine to the phenylalanine. The DNA shown is the 42-base CDR3, in frame from base 1. The junction shows trimming of 5 bases on V and 4 bases on J, plus 13 bases between the germline ends. As encoded in the germline V gene, CDR1 is SGHVS while CDR2 is FQNEAQ. Beyond this particular receptor, the publication reports: Carriers of CMV infection plus the relevant HLA type were discriminated by the cumulative frequency of public TCR beta family members in the study cohort and in an independent approximately 360-donor cohort. The ex vivo response was dominated by HLA-C-restricted CMV-specific TCR beta clonotypes, and the single most frequent clonotype in two of eight donors was supplied by these HLA-C-restricted clonotypes.

TCRdb lists the instrument as Illumina HiSeq 1500. In TCRdb, the public reads were trimmed at Q25 with fastp and aligned with MiXCR, with productive beta chains retained. When rows share a CDR3 protein, they turn into one entry using the most common DNA and genes. In this sample the table shows around 330,000 distinct CDR3 sequences, around a sixth of which occur a single time. The ten largest clonotypes hold approximately 12% of the sample. The source of this sequence is a human donor in good health (CMV status not recorded). Some clones in this sample may be carry-over from other donors' samples. The chain was built from TRBV7-8 and TRBJ2-3, with the D gene call left open. Sequencing was carried out using PBMCs. The CDR3 reads as follows: CASSQPVLPDTQYF. The DNA sequence is TGTGCCAGCAGCCAACCGGTCCTCCCAGATACGCAGTATTTT.